The text below deals with one TCR beta chain. Its specificity is not known. This sample stems from a study of T cells in Graves' hyperthyroidism and ophthalmopathy. Study summary: The blood sample was taken at first diagnosis, before treatment began.

V lost 8 bases to trimming and J lost 4 bases, with 17 bases between them. The CDR3 covers 13 residues. Germline assignment: CDR1 DFQATT and CDR2 SNEGSKA (reference sequence). Amplification targeted TCR beta CDR3 regions from RNA transcripts. During a first-round RT-PCR of the TCR CDR3, the HTBI primer set was used. TCRdb re-analysed the multiplex PCR reads in MiXCR, keeping a single row per CDR3 protein. Of tens of thousands of distinct CDR3 sequences in the sample, over 35% were seen once. Stable Graves' hyperthyroidism meant no ophthalmopathy progression within 18 months. Study-level findings and limits: In the blood, most expanded thyroid clonotypes above 0.001 appeared as well.

The clonotype comes from a woman aged 25 to 39 with Graves' hyperthyroidism. V is TRBV20-1 and J is TRBJ1-1, with D unclear. Sequenced sample: blood. The CDR3 is CSPDWVLSTEAFF. In nucleotides, the CDR3 is TGCAGTCCAGACTGGGTCTTGAGCACTGAAGCTTTCTTT.